These 7 T cell receptor beta chains originate from one sample sequenced in a study of CD8 T cells in Susac syndrome. Reverse transcription of roughly 0.5 to 1 ug RNA was performed with random hexamers. TCRdb analysed the immunoSEQ multiplex PCR reads with MiXCR anew, one entry per CDR3 protein. The sample lists 170,000 or so distinct CDR3 sequences, about 94% occurring once. Source material: CD4+ T cells from PBMCs. These receptors were taken from a human donor with Susac syndrome.

The chain uses TRBV29-1 and TRBJ2-3, with D perhaps matching TRBD2 (6 bases). This CDR3 is built from 13 residues. The V end was cut by 8 bases, the J end by 2 bases, with 14 bases between. Germline V gene sequence: CDR1 SQVTM, CDR2 ANQGSEA. In DNA form, the CDR3 reads TGCAGCCTCTCGGGACTTAACACAGATACGCAGTATTTT. Translated: CSLSGLNTDTQYF.

J is TRBJ2-7 and V is TRBV20-1; TRBD1 or TRBD2 may be the D gene (5 bases each). V dropped 2 bases and J dropped 5 bases, with 10 bases sitting between them. Germline values: CDR1 DFQATT, CDR2 SNEGSKA (reference sequence). This CDR3 comprises 12 residues. The CDR3: CSARSGTHEQYF. The DNA of the CDR3 is TGCAGTGCTAGATCAGGGACCCACGAGCAGTACTTC.

In DNA, the CDR3 is TGTGCCAGCAGTGTACGAACCACCGGGGAGCTGTTTTTT. It encodes CASSVRTTGELFF. J is TRBJ2-2 and V is TRBV28; unclear D gene. CDR1 and CDR2 (germline): MDHEN, SYDVKM. CDR3 length: 13 amino acids. With 5 bases removed from V and 4 bases from J, the gap between germline ends came to 8 bases.

The rearrangement uses TRBV20-1 and TRBJ2-1; no clear D gene. The CDR3 sequence is 13 residues long. CDR1 and CDR2 (germline): DFQATT, SNEGSKA (reference sequence). The ends were cut back, 3 bases at V and 7 bases at J, with 13 bases in the middle. The DNA of the CDR3 is TGCAGTGCTAGGGGTAGGGTAGTAAATGAGCAGTTCTTC. Its protein is CSARGRVVNEQFF.

V gene TRBV9 combines with J gene TRBJ1-2; D may be TRBD1 (6 bases). V was shortened by 3 bases and J by 4 bases, with 16 bases between the two germline ends. The CDR3 runs to 15 residues. The germline CDR1 and CDR2 sequences are SGDLS and YYNGEE. CDR3 amino acids: CASSDVRGPIYGYTF. The DNA for the CDR3 is TGTGCCAGCAGCGACGTTCGGGGGCCCATCTATGGCTACACCTTC.

This clonotype was counted a single time. V gene TRBV19 combines with J gene TRBJ1-6, with 8 nucleotides matching TRBD1. The CDR3 contains 16 residues. With 6 bases clipped from V and 7 bases from J, the junction kept 11 bases outside the gene matches. CDR1 and CDR2 (germline): LNHDA, SQIVND (reference sequence). CDR3 loop: CASSHPGDRRNSPLHF. The CDR3 coding sequence is TGTGCCAGTAGCCATCCGGGGGACAGGCGGAATTCACCCCTCCACTTT.

The J gene is TRBJ1-1, the V gene TRBV12-3 or TRBV12-4; 9 bases fit TRBD1. The CDR3 contains 14 residues. V trimming: 1 base; J trimming: 5 bases; junction bases outside the gene matches: 2. The CDR3 sequence is CASSLDRGRTEAFF. DNA of the CDR3: TGTGCCAGCAGTTTAGACAGGGGGCGAACTGAAGCTTTCTTT.